This paragraph covers one T cell receptor beta chain sequence. Only a few counts were recorded for this clone. Its antigen is still unknown. No quality values exist for individual bases; no much larger clone is one base distant. The protocol used for the library was the immunoSEQ multiplex PCR assay. For the multiplex PCR, a mixture combining 60 forward primers for TCR Vbeta segments and 13 reverse primers for TCR Jbeta segments was used. A multiplex PCR assay on genomic DNA amplified the CDR3 region of rearranged TCR beta genes. Amplified TCR beta libraries were sequenced as 87-base-pair reads on the Illumina HiSeq System. The paper's processing steps were these. A later analysis counted approximately 76 million unique TCR beta chains across the 690 or so repertoires, and some 11 million of these chains were shared by at least two donors. Raw reads were error-corrected and collapsed into unique sequences with a nearest-neighbor algorithm that merged closely related sequences to remove PCR and sequencing errors. CDR3 sequences were aligned to IMGT reference sequences to assign V, D and J gene segments. Each retained sequence needed at least a six-nucleotide match to both a V gene segment and a J gene segment. Rearrangements were called productive when the CDR3 lacked stop codons and stayed in frame with V and J; all others were non-productive. CDR3 was defined by IMGT convention, running from the second conserved V-encoded cysteine to the conserved J-encoded phenylalanine. Sequences without an unambiguous match to a single V gene segment were excluded from the earlier analysis of a few hundred of the donors. In an earlier analysis of around 600 of the donors, V segments were called functional above 56.7% productive rearrangements and were called segregating when the between-donor standard deviation exceeded 5%. A statistical classification framework was built to diagnose cytomegalovirus status from the catalog of TCR beta chain sequences. A later analysis assigned V and J genes by comparing TCR nucleotide sequences with IMGT/GENE-DB human TR gene sequences. The TCRdist pipeline was used in a later analysis to assign CDR3 sequences and most-parsimonious VDJ recombination scenarios. In a later analysis, every TCR beta chain was defined by the combination of its CDR3 amino acid sequence and its V-gene family, and reads without a unique V-gene family were dropped. In a later analysis, 500 to 700 highly shared, low-generation-probability nucleotide sequences were removed to address suspected cross-contamination and a sequencing artifact. In a later analysis, a clonal expansion index was calculated for each public chain from normalized within-repertoire ranks of inferred template counts. In a later analysis, generation probabilities were computed with a VDJ recombination model fitted to out-of-frame rearrangements, and the resulting probabilities were checked against IGoR. In a later analysis, TCR-TCR, TCR-HLA and TCR-CMV co-occurrence was scored with hypergeometric tests, and a repertoire-size bias correction was applied to TCR pairs. In a later analysis, false discovery rates were estimated by permuting HLA or CMV assignments 20 times. In a later analysis, co-occurring TCRs were grouped using DBSCAN, with TCRdist sequence similarity added in when clustering inside HLA-allele-positive subsets. For co-occurrence clustering, repertoires with fewer than 30,000 or more than 120,000 public chains were excluded, along with five repertoires with anomalous nucleotide sharing. What TCRdb holds here is the immuneACCESS table cut down to in-frame rearrangements. Part of the clones is not present; checked against another copy, under half of the missing clones reflect an unresolved V gene, and the others are unexplained. The V and J calls and clone size come from that table; D and trimming were worked out from the DNA. This sample lists about 100,000 clones; around 73% were detected once. Of the sample, 7.8% is held by the ten largest clones.

This sample is part of a study of cytomegalovirus exposure and HLA in healthy donors (TCRdb year 2017). Concerning the study at large: An earlier analysis of some 550 of the donors reported approximately 270 Gb of sequence data and roughly 110 million unique TCR beta sequences from around 200 million T cells. Approximately 300 gigabases of sequencing data and around 80 million unique TCR sequences made up an early release that covered approximately 620 HLA-typed donors. Among the approximately 430 genotyped donors, approximately 77% belonged to the genetic ancestry cluster associated with self-reported Caucasian donors. The study aimed to test whether cataloging public T cell receptors could reveal signatures of past pathogen exposure. The study used immunosequencing to profile the T cell repertoires of approximately 650 subjects and linked those repertoires to cytomegalovirus serostatus. In addition to the first cohort of approximately 650 subjects, a separate validation cohort of 130 or so different subjects was used. To predict cytomegalovirus infection status, the study combined high-throughput TCR immunosequencing, statistical association of individual TCRs with disease status, and machine learning. To study patterns of TCR occurrence, a later analysis re-analyzed previously published TCR beta repertoires from several hundred donors and added high-resolution HLA genotyping. Rather than drawing on any new phenotypic data, the later analysis identified candidate immune exposures from TCR beta sequences and the way those sequences occurred across donors. An earlier analysis of several hundred of the donors applied high-throughput TCR beta sequencing to assess whether each TCR beta V gene segment acted as functional or pseudogenic. Donor age, sex, ethnicity and CMV serostatus were compiled together with the repertoire data. A later genetic analysis took genome-wide SNP genotypes for about three fifths of the 666 donors and used that subset as a discovery cohort. Every discovery cohort repertoire had been produced on one sequencing platform. Class I and class II HLA loci were covered by the typing at four-digit resolution. The number of donors typed differed by locus, with roughly 629-640 for A, B, C, DRB1 and DQB1, over 500 for DQA1, approximately 580 for DPA1, and 400 to 490 for DPB1. Roughly five DR-DQ haplotypes were treated as single units for association and clustering because of strong linkage in the cohort. On average, about 240,000 unique TCR beta nucleotide sequences were sequenced per donor among 398 genotyped donors of the cohort, with about 19% of those sequences being non-productive. Study-level results and caveats: Broadly in line with IMGT annotations, most TCR beta V segments showed up in productive rearrangements about 90% or about 30% of the time in an earlier analysis of about 500 of the donors. Across donors, most TCR sequences were observed very rarely, whereas some public TCRs were present in many individuals. Correlated functional status among segregating V segments might be attributable to linkage disequilibrium, but an unknown experimental factor could not be ruled out. According to a later analysis, most CMV-associated TCR beta chains appeared to be HLA-restricted, and the HLA associations seemed to be driven largely by CMV exposure. The study listed 164 TCR beta chains as associated with cytomegalovirus. When HLA alleles, especially DR and DQ, strongly co-occurred, attributing TCR associations to individual alleles was difficult. The earlier analysis of approximately 540 of the donors excluded some 16 rarely observed V segments, including chromosome 9 orphons, because counts were too low. A later genetic analysis reported fewer N-insertions in productive TCRs among donors in an Asian-associated ancestry cluster than the roughly 620-donor mean. The only immune exposure information available for the cohort was CMV serostatus. A later genetic analysis associated a missense DCLRE1C variant with V-gene and J-gene trimming of TCR beta chains, and an independent cohort replicated the association. A further reported finding was that TCR beta sequences accurately predicted the HLA-A and HLA-B alleles for most subjects in the first cohort. In a later analysis, HLA-associated TCR beta chains showed more clonal expansion and lower generation probabilities than non-associated chains that were equally common. The classifier was reported to diagnose cytomegalovirus status with high specificity and sensitivity in both the original and validation cohorts. According to a later analysis, TCR association rates differed among HLA loci, with DRB1 alleles showing the most associated TCRs and HLA-C alleles showing the fewest. In a later analysis, several top co-occurrence clusters were reported to appear linked to parvovirus B19, influenza, CMV and Epstein-Barr virus. In a later analysis, some 18,000 TCR beta sequences were associated with specific HLA alleles at a false discovery rate of 0.05. According to the authors, the approach could potentially be generalized to other disease states and immunological phenotypes. Because HLA typing was unavailable for some donors at each locus, only the typed subset was used in association tests. The 87-base-pair reads could not distinguish some IMGT-functional V segments, including TRBV6-2 and TRBV6-3, so those segments were excluded. Roughly uniform sequencing depth across donors was assumed in presence/absence analyses, although this assumption may not hold. In vitro tests confirmed that a few of the cytomegalovirus-associated TCR beta chains recognize cytomegalovirus antigens. A group of highly shared sequence variants was considered likely to be a technical artifact of the sequencing pipeline. The cohort was sequenced for TCR beta chains only, and without alpha or paired-chain data the features that could be detected were limited.

The cohort comprised approximately 700 healthy bone marrow donors. All cohort members were sampled while nominally healthy, although unrecorded immune exposures were likely present. The donor was CMV seronegative and belonged to the group of 350 or so seronegative cohort members. A peripheral blood sample was provided by each donor, and peripheral blood mononuclear cells were used for TCR beta sequencing. Genomic DNA extraction from the blood cell samples was performed with the Qiagen DNeasy Blood Extraction Kit. Counted from cysteine to phenylalanine, this CDR3 has 17 amino acids. CDR3 DNA only is kept here, 51 bases in frame from base 1. At the junction V is shortened by 5 bases and J by 0 bases, with 17 bases in between. CDR1 and CDR2 are drawn from the germline V gene (reference sequence): LNHDA, SQIVND.

This receptor was identified in a man aged 30 to 45 in good health and CMV-seronegative. The specimen sequenced was PBMCs. Recombination linked TRBV19 to TRBJ1-3, and the D gene may be TRBD1, 5 bases matching. For the CDR3, the sequence is CASSVRRQGRSGNTIYF. The bases are TGTGCCAGTAGTGTTCGCCGGCAGGGTCGCTCTGGAAACACCATATATTTT.